The rows below give T cell receptor beta chains drawn from one sample of a study of T cells after yellow fever vaccination. One entry per CDR3 protein results from TCRdb running MiXCR on the 5' RACE reads. The sample has approximately 580,000 distinct CDR3 sequences; roughly a sixth are singletons. The sequences come from PBMCs, collected about 5 days after the first yellow fever vaccination. These receptors were taken from a man aged 18 to 30 who received the YFV17D yellow fever vaccine. The CDR3 runs from the conserved cysteine through the conserved F or W. Each record gives: CDR3 length, D gene, V gene, J gene, clone size, CDR3 DNA, CDR3 protein. D genes are given only for firm matches. Clone size is not always given. Where it is, it says once, few, many or a class for expanded clones.

cdr3_length: 16; d_call: -; v_call: TRBV6-1; j_call: TRBJ2-7; clone_size: -; cdr3_nt: TGTGCCAGCAGTGAAGATGGGACCCCGGATCCCTACGAGCAGTACTTC; cdr3_aa: CASSEDGTPDPYEQYF
cdr3_length: 17; d_call: TRBD1; v_call: TRBV19; j_call: TRBJ2-1; clone_size: -; cdr3_nt: TGTGCCAGTAGTATTCCTTCTTCAGGGGGCGCCTTCCATGAGCAGTTCTTC; cdr3_aa: CASSIPSSGGAFHEQFF
cdr3_length: 15; d_call: -; v_call: TRBV29-1; j_call: TRBJ2-1; clone_size: -; cdr3_nt: TGCAGCGTTGCGTTAGCGGCCAGCTCCTACAATGAGCAGTTCTTC; cdr3_aa: CSVALAASSYNEQFF
cdr3_length: 18; d_call: -; v_call: TRBV6-2/TRBV6-3; j_call: TRBJ2-7; clone_size: -; cdr3_nt: TGTGCCAGCAGTTACTCGAACAGGCTCGAGGGTCATTCCTACGAGCAGTACTTC; cdr3_aa: CASSYSNRLEGHSYEQYF
cdr3_length: 12; d_call: TRBD2; v_call: TRBV12-3/TRBV12-4; j_call: TRBJ2-7; clone_size: few; cdr3_nt: TGTGCCAGCAGTCGGGGGGCCTACGAGCAGTACTTC; cdr3_aa: CASSRGAYEQYF
cdr3_length: 16; d_call: TRBD1; v_call: TRBV12-3/TRBV12-4; j_call: TRBJ1-5; clone_size: few; cdr3_nt: TGTGCCAGCAGCCCCCGACAGGGCTATAGCAATCAGCCCCAGCATTTT; cdr3_aa: CASSPRQGYSNQPQHF
cdr3_length: 17; d_call: -; v_call: TRBV20-1; j_call: TRBJ1-1; clone_size: -; cdr3_nt: TGCAGTGCAAAGGTATCGCCGGGCACGGGTCTGGACACTGAAGCTTTCTTT; cdr3_aa: CSAKVSPGTGLDTEAFF
cdr3_length: 15; d_call: -; v_call: TRBV4-3; j_call: TRBJ2-2; clone_size: few; cdr3_nt: TGCGCCAGCAGCCACGAGGAGGGGGTCACCGGGGAGCTGTTTTTT; cdr3_aa: CASSHEEGVTGELFF
cdr3_length: 13; d_call: TRBD1; v_call: TRBV6-1; j_call: TRBJ1-1; clone_size: -; cdr3_nt: TGTGCCAGCAGAGACAGGGATCACACTGAAGCTTTCTTT; cdr3_aa: CASRDRDHTEAFF
cdr3_length: 14; d_call: -; v_call: TRBV3-1; j_call: TRBJ2-3; clone_size: -; cdr3_nt: TGTGCCAGCAGCCAATCGACTACGATAGATACGCAGTATTTT; cdr3_aa: CASSQSTTIDTQYF
cdr3_length: 16; d_call: -; v_call: TRBV27; j_call: TRBJ2-7; clone_size: many; cdr3_nt: TGTGCCAGCAGTTTATCGACGGCAGGGGTAGGGTACGAGCAGTACTTC; cdr3_aa: CASSLSTAGVGYEQYF
cdr3_length: 15; d_call: TRBD1; v_call: TRBV5-1; j_call: TRBJ2-5; clone_size: -; cdr3_nt: TGCGCCAGCAGCTCACAGGGGGCCCACGGGGAGACCCAGTACTTC; cdr3_aa: CASSSQGAHGETQYF
cdr3_length: 17; d_call: TRBD2; v_call: TRBV3-1; j_call: TRBJ2-4; clone_size: -; cdr3_nt: TGTGCCAGCAGCTCCGGGACTAGCGGGGGGGCAGGAAACATTCAGTACTTC; cdr3_aa: CASSSGTSGGAGNIQYF
cdr3_length: 15; d_call: -; v_call: TRBV6-5; j_call: TRBJ1-2; clone_size: few; cdr3_nt: TGTGCCAGCAGTTCCCCTGGGGAGGGGAGCTATGGCTACACCTTC; cdr3_aa: CASSSPGEGSYGYTF
cdr3_length: 15; d_call: TRBD1; v_call: TRBV19; j_call: TRBJ2-5; clone_size: many; cdr3_nt: TGTGCCAGTTCCCGACAGGGTCACCAAGGGGAGACCCAGTACTTC; cdr3_aa: CASSRQGHQGETQYF
cdr3_length: 16; d_call: -; v_call: TRBV4-3; j_call: TRBJ2-1; clone_size: -; cdr3_nt: TGCGCCAGCAGCTACAGGGATTTCTTCTCCTACAATGAGCAGTTCTTC; cdr3_aa: CASSYRDFFSYNEQFF
cdr3_length: 15; d_call: TRBD2; v_call: TRBV5-1; j_call: TRBJ2-5; clone_size: -; cdr3_nt: TGCGCCAGCAGCTCCTGGCTCAGCGGGGGAGGGACCCAGTACTTC; cdr3_aa: CASSSWLSGGGTQYF
cdr3_length: 15; d_call: -; v_call: TRBV19; j_call: TRBJ2-2; clone_size: few; cdr3_nt: TGTGCCAGTACCGCTATGTCAGGTTACACCGGGGAGCTGTTTTTT; cdr3_aa: CASTAMSGYTGELFF